The T cell receptor (beta chain) under discussion was sequenced for a study of shared clonotypes between healthy human individuals. Study-level background: Donors were two women and a few men aged 18 to 49.

In the case of this clone: The antigen is undetermined. Other nucleotide sequences in the sample specify the same CDR3.

Terminally differentiated effector memory CD45RA+ cells were excluded by CCR7 positive selection of CD45RO-negative cells. Clones were read by immunoSEQ multiplex PCR, and TCRdb kept only the in-frame ones, dropping some. The table has 2 million or so clones, about 95% seen once; the top ten hold roughly 1.1%. Study outcomes and limitations: The donor pool, a small one, limited the genetic and exposure-history diversity represented. With a handful of donors compared, 4% to 5.5% of naive CD4 clonotypes were shared.

This CDR3 spans 13 amino acids. Germline-derived CDR1 and CDR2 are SGHDT and YYEEEE. V was shortened by 2 bases and J by 7 bases, with 10 bases between the two germline ends. V and J are TRBV5-6 and TRBJ1-5; perhaps TRBD1 as D (6 bases). The TCR comes from a man between 18 and 35 years old in good health. Sequencing was performed on naive CD8+ T cells sorted from blood. This CDR3 reads CASSFGQGQPQHF. Here the CDR3 DNA reads TGTGCCAGCAGCTTTGGGCAGGGGCAGCCCCAGCATTTT.